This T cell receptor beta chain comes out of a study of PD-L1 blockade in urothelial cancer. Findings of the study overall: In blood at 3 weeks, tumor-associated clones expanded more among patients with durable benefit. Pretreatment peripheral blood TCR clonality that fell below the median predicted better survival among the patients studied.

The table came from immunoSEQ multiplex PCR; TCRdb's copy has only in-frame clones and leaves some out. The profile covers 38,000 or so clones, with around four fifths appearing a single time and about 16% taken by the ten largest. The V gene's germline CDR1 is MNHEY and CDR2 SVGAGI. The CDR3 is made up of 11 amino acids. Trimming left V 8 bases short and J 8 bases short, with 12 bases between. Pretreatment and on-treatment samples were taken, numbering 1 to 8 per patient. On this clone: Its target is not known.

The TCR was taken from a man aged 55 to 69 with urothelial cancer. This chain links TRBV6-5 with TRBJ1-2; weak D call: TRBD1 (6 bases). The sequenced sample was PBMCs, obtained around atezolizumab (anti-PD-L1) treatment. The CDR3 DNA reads TGTGCCAGCGTAAGACAGGACGGCTACACCTTC. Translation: CASVRQDGYTF.